Below, 6 T cell receptor beta chains from the same sample are listed, as sequenced in a study of cytomegalovirus exposure and HLA in healthy donors (dated by TCRdb to between 2016 and 2019). Libraries were prepared through the immunoSEQ multiplex PCR assay. In its TCRdb copy, this immuneACCESS table keeps in-frame sequences only and misses some clones. Where compared with another copy, unresolved V genes explain less than half of these, and the others have no known cause. The sample contains about 74,000 clones, 85% to 95% of them found a single time. The top ten clones comprise roughly 2% of the sample. What was sequenced was PBMCs. These receptors all come from a woman under 30 in good health and CMV-seropositive.

The chain is built from TRBV11-2 and TRBJ2-7; the D gene is possibly TRBD2 (6 bases). This CDR3 is built from 15 residues. Trimming took off 1 base at V and 7 bases at J, with 17 bases between the two ends. The germline V gene has CDR1 SGHAT and CDR2 FQNNGV. The CDR3, as DNA: TGTGCCAGCAGCTTAGCGGACCCGACGGGGGTGGAGCAGTACTTC. Protein product: CASSLADPTGVEQYF.

The chain joins TRBV18 to TRBJ2-7; D may be TRBD2 (5 bases). Germline loops: CDR1 KGHSH, CDR2 LQKENI. V was cut by 3 bases and J by 3 bases, with 9 bases left in between. The CDR3 covers 13 residues. Here the CDR3 DNA reads TGTGCCAGCTCACCGTCGGCGGGCTACGAGCAGTACTTC. Translating gives CASSPSAGYEQYF.

The chain carries TRBV30 and TRBJ2-7; 9 bases fit TRBD2. CDR1 is GTSNPN, CDR2 SVGIG, per germline (reference sequence). J was trimmed by 5 bases and V by 1 base; bases with no gene match: 3. This CDR3 contains 13 residues. The CDR3 bases are TGTGCCTGGAGTGGCGGGAGGGCCAACGAGCAGTACTTC. Translated: CAWSGGRANEQYF.

The V gene is TRBV7-2, the J gene TRBJ1-2; D may be TRBD1 (6 bases). Trimming took off 2 bases at V and 4 bases at J, with 11 bases between the two ends. Germline assignment: CDR1 SGHTA and CDR2 FQGNSA. CDR3 length: 14 residues. This CDR3 reads CASSLRGAGYGYTF. The CDR3 DNA is TGTGCCAGCAGCTTACGGGGGGCGGGCTATGGCTACACCTTC.

In DNA, the CDR3 is TGTGCCAGCAGCTTAGGGGGGCTGGGCACTGAAGCTTTCTTT. It encodes CASSLGGLGTEAFF. The chain recombines TRBV7-9 with TRBJ1-1; a possible D gene is TRBD1 (6 bases). CDR1 and CDR2 (germline): SEHNR, FQNEAQ (reference sequence). CDR3 length: 14 amino acids. The V gene lost 1 base and the J gene lost 4 bases, with 10 bases spanning the gap.

V gene TRBV6-5 combines with J gene TRBJ2-1; D not certain. The CDR3 has 16 residues. Trimming removed 2 bases from V and 2 bases from J, with 13 bases in between. Looked up from germline, CDR1 is MNHEY and CDR2 is SVGAGI. The CDR3 loop is CASSYDGGSPYNEQFF. The CDR3 DNA is TGTGCCAGCAGTTACGATGGCGGTTCACCCTACAATGAGCAGTTCTTC.